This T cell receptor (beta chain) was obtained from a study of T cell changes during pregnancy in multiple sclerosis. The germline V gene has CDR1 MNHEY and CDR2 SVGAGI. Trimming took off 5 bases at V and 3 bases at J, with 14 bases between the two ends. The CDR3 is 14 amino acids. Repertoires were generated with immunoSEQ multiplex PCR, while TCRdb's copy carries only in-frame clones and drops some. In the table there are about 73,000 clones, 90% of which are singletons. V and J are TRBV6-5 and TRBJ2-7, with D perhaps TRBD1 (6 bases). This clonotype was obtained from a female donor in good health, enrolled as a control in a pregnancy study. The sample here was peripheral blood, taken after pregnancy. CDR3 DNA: TGTGCCAGCAGTCCCCGGGCAGGGGACTACGAGCAGTACTTC. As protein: CASSPRAGDYEQYF.